This T cell receptor beta chain was retrieved from a study of cytomegalovirus exposure and HLA in healthy donors. Germline lookup yields CDR1 SGHTA and CDR2 FQGNSA. The V end was cut by 1 base, the J end by 2 bases, with 7 bases between. The CDR3 length is 14 residues. The study's findings and limits: Later on, an analysis found that several of the most significant clusters appeared to be linked to common viral pathogens, which included parvovirus B19.

Of note for this clone: Antigen specificity is unknown.

It was with 60 Vbeta and 13 Jbeta primers that the PCR ran. The data were produced by immunoSEQ multiplex PCR, yet TCRdb's version contains in-frame clones alone and is incomplete. This repertoire shows tens of thousands of clones, almost 75% found once; its top ten account for around 5.4%. The sequenced sample consisted of PBMCs. The TCR comes from a man aged 45 to 65 in good health and CMV-seronegative. The chain joins TRBV7-2 to TRBJ2-3; D is unclear. The CDR3 sequence is CASSLGDPTDTQYF. CDR3 coding DNA: TGTGCCAGCAGCTTAGGAGATCCCACAGATACGCAGTATTTT.